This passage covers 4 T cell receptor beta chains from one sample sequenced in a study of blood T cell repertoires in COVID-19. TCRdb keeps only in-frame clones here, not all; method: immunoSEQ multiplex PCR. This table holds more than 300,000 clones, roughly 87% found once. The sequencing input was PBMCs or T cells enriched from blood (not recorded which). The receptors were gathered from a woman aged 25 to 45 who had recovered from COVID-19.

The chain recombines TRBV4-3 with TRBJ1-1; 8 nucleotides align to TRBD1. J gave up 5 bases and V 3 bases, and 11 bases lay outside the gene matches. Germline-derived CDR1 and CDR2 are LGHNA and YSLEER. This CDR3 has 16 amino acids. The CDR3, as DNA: TGCGCCAGCAGCCACGCCCAAGGGACAGGTCTGACTGAAGCTTTCTTT. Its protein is CASSHAQGTGLTEAFF.

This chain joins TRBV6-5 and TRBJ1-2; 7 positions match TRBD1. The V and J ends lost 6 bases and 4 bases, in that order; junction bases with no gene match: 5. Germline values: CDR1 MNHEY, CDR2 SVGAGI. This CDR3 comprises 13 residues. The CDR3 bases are TGTGCCAGCAGCTCGACAGGGTCCTATGGCTACACCTTC. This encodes CASSSTGSYGYTF.

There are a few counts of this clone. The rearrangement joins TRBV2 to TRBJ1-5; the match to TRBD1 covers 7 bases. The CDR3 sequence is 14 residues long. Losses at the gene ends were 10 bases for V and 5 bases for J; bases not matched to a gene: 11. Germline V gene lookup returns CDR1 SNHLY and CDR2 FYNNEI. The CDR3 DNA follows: TGTGCCATCGGACAGGTCCTCGAGGATCAGCCCCAGCATTTT. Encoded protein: CAIGQVLEDQPQHF. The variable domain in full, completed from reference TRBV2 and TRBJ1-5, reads EPEVTQTPSHQVTQMGQEVILRCVPISNHLYFYWYRQILGQKVEFLVSFYNNEISEKSEIFDDQFSVERPDGSNFTLKIRSTKLEDSAMYFCAIGQVLEDQPQHFGDGTRLSIL.

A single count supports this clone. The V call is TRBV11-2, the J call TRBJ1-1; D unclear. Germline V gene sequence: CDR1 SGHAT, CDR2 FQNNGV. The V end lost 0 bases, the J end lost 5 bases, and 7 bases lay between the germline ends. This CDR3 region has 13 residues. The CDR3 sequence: CASSLDFQTEAFF. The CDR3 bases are TGTGCCAGCAGCTTAGATTTTCAGACTGAAGCTTTCTTT.